This T cell receptor (beta chain) was retrieved from a study of blood T cell repertoires in COVID-19. Overall study context: Sites across the United States, Italy and Spain contributed samples from acute and convalescent COVID-19.

This clone occurred once. Authors' analysis steps: Amplification from reference gene primers served as the basis for estimated nucleated cell counts. Profiled with immunoSEQ multiplex PCR; TCRdb holds only in-frame clones, not every one. V, J and clone size reflect that table, while D and trimming were determined from the DNA. The sample shows about 210,000 clones, more than 85% of them seen only once. CDR3 size: 12 residues. The germline V gene encodes CDR1 MGHDK and CDR2 SYGVNS. V lost 7 bases and J 6 bases, leaving 9 bases between the germline ends. V gene TRBV25-1 combines with J gene TRBJ2-2; no definite D call. The sample was peripheral blood. The clonotype originates from a man in his forties with acute or convalescent COVID-19. The CDR3 loop is CASNQAPGELFF. The CDR3 nucleotides are TGTGCCAGCAACCAAGCCCCCGGGGAGCTGTTTTTT.